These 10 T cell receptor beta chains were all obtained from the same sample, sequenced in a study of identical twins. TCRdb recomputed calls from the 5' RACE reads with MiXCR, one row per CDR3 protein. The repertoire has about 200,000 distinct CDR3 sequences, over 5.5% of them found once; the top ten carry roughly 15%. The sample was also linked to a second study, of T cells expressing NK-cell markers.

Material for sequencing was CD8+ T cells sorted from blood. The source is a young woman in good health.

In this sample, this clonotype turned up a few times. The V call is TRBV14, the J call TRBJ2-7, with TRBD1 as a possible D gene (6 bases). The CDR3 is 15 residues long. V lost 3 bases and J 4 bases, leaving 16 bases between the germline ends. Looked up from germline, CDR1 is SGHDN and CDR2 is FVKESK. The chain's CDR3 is CASSQIQGAMYEQYF. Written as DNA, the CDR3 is TGTGCCAGCAGCCAGATACAGGGTGCGATGTACGAGCAGTACTTC.

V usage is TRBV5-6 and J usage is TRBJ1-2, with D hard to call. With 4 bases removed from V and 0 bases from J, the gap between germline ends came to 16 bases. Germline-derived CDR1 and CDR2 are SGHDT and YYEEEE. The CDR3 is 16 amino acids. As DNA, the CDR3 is TGTGCCAGCAGCCCCCTGCCGACACCCACTAACTATGGCTACACCTTC. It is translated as CASSPLPTPTNYGYTF.

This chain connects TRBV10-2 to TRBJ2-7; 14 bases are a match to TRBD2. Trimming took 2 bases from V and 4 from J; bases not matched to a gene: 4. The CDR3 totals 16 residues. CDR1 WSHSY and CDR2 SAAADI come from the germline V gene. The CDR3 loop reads CASSEGTSGSIYEQYF. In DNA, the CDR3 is TGCGCCAGCAGTGAGGGGACTAGCGGGAGTATATACGAGCAGTACTTC.

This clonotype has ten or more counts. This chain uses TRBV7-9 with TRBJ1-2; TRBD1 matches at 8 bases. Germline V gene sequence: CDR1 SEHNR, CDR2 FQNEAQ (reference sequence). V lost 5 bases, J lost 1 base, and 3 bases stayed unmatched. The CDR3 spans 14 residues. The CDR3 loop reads CASSRQGNNYGYTF. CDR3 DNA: TGTGCCAGCAGCCGACAGGGGAATAACTATGGCTACACCTTC.

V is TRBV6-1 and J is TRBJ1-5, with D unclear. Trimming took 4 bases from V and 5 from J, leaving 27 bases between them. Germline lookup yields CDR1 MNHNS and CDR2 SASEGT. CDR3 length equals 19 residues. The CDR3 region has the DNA TGTGCCAGCAGTGGAGCTGGGCCAGGTAACCCCCTTTTGGATCAGCCCCAGCATTTT. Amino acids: CASSGAGPGNPLLDQPQHF.

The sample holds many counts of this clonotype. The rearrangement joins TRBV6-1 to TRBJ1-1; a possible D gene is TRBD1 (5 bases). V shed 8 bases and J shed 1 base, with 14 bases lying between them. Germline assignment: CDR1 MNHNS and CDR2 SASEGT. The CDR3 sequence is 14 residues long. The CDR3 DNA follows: TGTGCCAGCCAGGGACGGAGCCCGAACACTGAAGCTTTCTTT. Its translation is CASQGRSPNTEAFF.

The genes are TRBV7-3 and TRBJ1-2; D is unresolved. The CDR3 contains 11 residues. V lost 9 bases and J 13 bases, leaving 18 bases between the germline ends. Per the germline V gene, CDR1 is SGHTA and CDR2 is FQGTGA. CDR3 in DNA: TGTGCCAGTTTCAACCTGGGTTCTTTCACCTTC. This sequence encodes CASFNLGSFTF.

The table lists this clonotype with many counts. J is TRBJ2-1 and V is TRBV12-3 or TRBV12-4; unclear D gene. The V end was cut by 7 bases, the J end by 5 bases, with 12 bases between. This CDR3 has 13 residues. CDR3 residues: CASNMDEHNEQFF. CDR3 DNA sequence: TGTGCCAGCAACATGGACGAGCACAATGAGCAGTTCTTC.

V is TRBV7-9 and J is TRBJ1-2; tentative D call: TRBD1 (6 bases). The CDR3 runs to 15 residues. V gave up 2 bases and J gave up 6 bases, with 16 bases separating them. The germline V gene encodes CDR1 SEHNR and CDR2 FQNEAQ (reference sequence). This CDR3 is CASSLIYRVPHGYTF. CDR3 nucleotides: TGTGCCAGCAGCTTAATCTACAGGGTTCCGCATGGCTACACCTTC. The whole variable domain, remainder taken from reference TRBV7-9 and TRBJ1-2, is DTGVSQNPRHKITKRGQNVTFRCDPISEHNRLYWYRQTLGQGPEFLTYFQNEAQLEKSRLLSDRFSAERPKGSFSTLEIQRTEQGDSAMYLCASSLIYRVPHGYTFGSGTRLTVV.

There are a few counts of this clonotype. The CDR3 here is CASSEGTSSSTDTQYF. The CDR3 DNA reads TGTGCCAGCAGTGAAGGAACATCCTCTAGCACAGATACGCAGTATTTT. This chain uses TRBV2 with TRBJ2-3; D is undetermined. The CDR3 sequence is 16 residues long. V lost 1 base to trimming and J lost 0 bases, with 11 bases between them. The germline V gene has CDR1 SNHLY and CDR2 FYNNEI. Full variable domain (remainder filled in from reference TRBV2 and TRBJ2-3): EPEVTQTPSHQVTQMGQEVILRCVPISNHLYFYWYRQILGQKVEFLVSFYNNEISEKSEIFDDQFSVERPDGSNFTLKIRSTKLEDSAMYFCASSEGTSSSTDTQYFGPGTRLTVL.